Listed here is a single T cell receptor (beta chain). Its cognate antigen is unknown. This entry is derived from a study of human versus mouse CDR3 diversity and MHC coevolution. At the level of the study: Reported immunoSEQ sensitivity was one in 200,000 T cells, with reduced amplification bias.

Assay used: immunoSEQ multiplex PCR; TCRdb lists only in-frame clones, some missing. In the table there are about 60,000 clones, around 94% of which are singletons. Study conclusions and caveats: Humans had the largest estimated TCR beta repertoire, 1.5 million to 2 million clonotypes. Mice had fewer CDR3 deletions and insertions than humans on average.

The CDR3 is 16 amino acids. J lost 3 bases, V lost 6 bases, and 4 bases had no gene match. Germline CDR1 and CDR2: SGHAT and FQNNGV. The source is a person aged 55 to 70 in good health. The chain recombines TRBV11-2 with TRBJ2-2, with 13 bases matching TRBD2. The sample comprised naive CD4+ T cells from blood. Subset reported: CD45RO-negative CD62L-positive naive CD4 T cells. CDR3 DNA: TGTGCCAGCAGGGTACTAGCGGGAGGGGACACCGGGGAGCTGTTTTTT. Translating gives CASRVLAGGDTGELFF. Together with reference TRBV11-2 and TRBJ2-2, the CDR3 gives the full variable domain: EAGVAQSPRYKIIEKRQSVAFWCNPISGHATLYWYQQILGQGPKLLIQFQNNGVVDDSQLPKDRFSAERLKGVDSTLKIQPAKLEDSAVYLCASRVLAGGDTGELFFGEGSRLTVL.